This TCR beta chain was captured by sequencing in a study of T cell repertoires in cytomegalovirus infection. Study summary: Based on public TCR beta signatures, there were indications of CMV infection and of a matching HLA type. Overall study findings and caveats: Cumulative public TCR beta family frequency identified CMV carriers with the relevant HLA. The ex vivo response was dominated by HLA-C-restricted CMV-specific TCR beta clonotypes.

TCRdb called the reads again in MiXCR, with one record for every CDR3 protein. The sample consists of fewer than 550,000 distinct CDR3 sequences, about 26% of them appearing once. Between the trimmed V and J ends, which lost 6 bases and 3 bases, there was a span of 14 bases. Looked up from germline, CDR1 is LGHNA and CDR2 is YSLEER. The CDR3 is made up of 14 amino acids. This clonotype was observed a few times. As yet, its antigen is unknown. Sequencing was carried out using PBMCs. The TCR sequence derives from a human donor in good health (CMV status not recorded). Some clones in this sample may be carry-over from other donors' samples. V is TRBV4-3 and J is TRBJ1-2; possibly TRBD1 for D (6 bases). The CDR3 region has the DNA TGCGCCAGCAGTCCGTCACAGGGCTACTATGGCTACACCTTC. Protein product: CASSPSQGYYGYTF.